Below, one T cell receptor beta chain is given with its context. The CDR3 is 12 amino acids. Between the trimmed V and J ends, which lost 4 bases and 3 bases, there was a span of 4 bases. From germline, CDR1 is SNHLY and CDR2 FYNNEI. Sequencing was performed with immunoSEQ multiplex PCR; in TCRdb, only in-frame clones are kept and a portion is missing. This sample has 180,000 or so clones, with roughly nine tenths found just once. The data originate from a study of T cell responses to AZD1222 COVID-19 vaccine. The chain employs TRBV2 and TRBJ1-3; D unresolved. The sequence came from an adult who received the AZD1222 COVID-19 vaccine. The sequencing used peripheral blood, collected 28 days after the second AZD1222 dose. CDR3 loop: CASSADGNTIYF. The CDR3 DNA reads TGTGCCAGCAGTGCAGATGGAAACACCATATATTTT. Looking up the rest from reference TRBV2 and TRBJ1-3 gives the full variable domain: EPEVTQTPSHQVTQMGQEVILRCVPISNHLYFYWYRQILGQKVEFLVSFYNNEISEKSEIFDDQFSVERPDGSNFTLKIRSTKLEDSAMYFCASSADGNTIYFGEGSWLTVV.